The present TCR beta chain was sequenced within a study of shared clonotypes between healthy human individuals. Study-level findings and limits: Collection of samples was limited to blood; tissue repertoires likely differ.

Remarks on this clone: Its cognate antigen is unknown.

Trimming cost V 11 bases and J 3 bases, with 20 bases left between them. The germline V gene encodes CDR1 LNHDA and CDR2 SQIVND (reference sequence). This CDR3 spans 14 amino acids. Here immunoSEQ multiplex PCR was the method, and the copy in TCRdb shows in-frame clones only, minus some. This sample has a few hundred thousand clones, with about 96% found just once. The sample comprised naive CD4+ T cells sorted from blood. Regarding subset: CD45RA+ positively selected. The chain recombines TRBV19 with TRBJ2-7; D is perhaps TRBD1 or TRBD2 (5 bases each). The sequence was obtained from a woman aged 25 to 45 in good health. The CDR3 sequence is CAGPGSSPNYEQYF. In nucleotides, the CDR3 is TGTGCCGGGCCAGGGAGTTCACCTAACTACGAGCAGTACTTC.